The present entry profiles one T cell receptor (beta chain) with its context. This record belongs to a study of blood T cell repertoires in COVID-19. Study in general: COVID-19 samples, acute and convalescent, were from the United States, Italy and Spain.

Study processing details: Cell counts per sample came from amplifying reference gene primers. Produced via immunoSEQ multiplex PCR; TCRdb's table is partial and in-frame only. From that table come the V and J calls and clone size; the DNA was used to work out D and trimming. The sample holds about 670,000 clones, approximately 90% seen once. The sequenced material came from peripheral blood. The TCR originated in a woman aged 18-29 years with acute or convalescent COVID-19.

CDR3 nucleotide sequence: TGTGCCACCGCCTCCGGACAGCTCTACGAGCAGTACTTC. Its protein product is CATASGQLYEQYF. The J gene is TRBJ2-7, the V gene TRBV15, with a weak D call TRBD1 (6 bases). V gave up 8 bases and J gave up 3 bases, with 14 bases separating them. The CDR3 runs 13 residues. CDR1 and CDR2 from the germline V gene are LNHNV and YYDKDF (reference sequence). The full variable domain, rest sourced from reference TRBV15 and TRBJ2-7, is DAMVIQNPRYQVTQFGKPVTLSCSQTLNHNVMYWYQQKSSQAPKLLFHYYDKDFNNEADTPDNFQSRRPNTSFCFLDIRSPGLGDTAMYLCATASGQLYEQYFGPGTRLTVT.